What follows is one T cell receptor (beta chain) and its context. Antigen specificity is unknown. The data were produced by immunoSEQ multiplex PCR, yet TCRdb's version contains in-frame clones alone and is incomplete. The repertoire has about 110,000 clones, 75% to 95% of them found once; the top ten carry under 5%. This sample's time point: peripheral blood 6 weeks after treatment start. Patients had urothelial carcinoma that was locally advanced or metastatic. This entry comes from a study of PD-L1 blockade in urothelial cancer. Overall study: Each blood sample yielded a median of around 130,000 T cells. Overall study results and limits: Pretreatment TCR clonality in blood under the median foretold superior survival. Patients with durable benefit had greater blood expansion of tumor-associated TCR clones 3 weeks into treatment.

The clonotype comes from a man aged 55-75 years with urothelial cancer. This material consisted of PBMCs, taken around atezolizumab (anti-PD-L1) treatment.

CDR3 bases: TGTGCCTGGAAGACCATCGGGACTAGCGGGAGTAATGAGCAGTTCTTC. It is translated as CAWKTIGTSGSNEQFF. The chain has TRBV30 and TRBJ2-1; 14 bases line up with TRBD2. CDR1 is GTSNPN, CDR2 SVGIG, per germline (reference sequence). This CDR3 has 16 residues. After removal of 4 bases from V and 7 bases from J, the junction contained 9 bases not matched to a gene. The entire variable domain, with the rest obtained from reference TRBV30 and TRBJ2-1, is as follows: SQTIHQWPATLVQPVGSPLSLECTVEGTSNPNLYWYRQAAGRGLQLLFYSVGIGQISSEVPQNLSASRPQDRQFILSSKKLLLSDSGFYLCAWKTIGTSGSNEQFFGPGTRLTVL.